This T cell receptor (beta chain) was recorded in a study of regulatory T cells in long-lasting Graves disease. This clonotype was recorded many times. Noted time point: newly diagnosed GD, antithyroid drugs for less than 3 months. PBMC RNA was the source of the TCR library. Arm-PCR of CDR3 regions and iRepertoire HTBI primers were the basis on which TCR beta libraries were built. TCRdb re-derived calls from the multiplex PCR reads in MiXCR, one entry per CDR3 protein. The sample shows roughly 400,000 distinct CDR3 sequences, less than 20% of them seen only once. The data were also submitted as part of a second study, on T cells in Graves' hyperthyroidism and ophthalmopathy.

The TCR originated in a woman aged 18-30 years with Graves disease. The sample was peripheral blood mononuclear cells (PBMCs), taken at new diagnosis, from a patient treated with antithyroid drugs.

The CDR3 coding sequence is TGTGCCACCAGTGAGCGACCTAGCGTTTCTGAGCAGTTCTTC. It yields the protein CATSERPSVSEQFF. This rearrangement joins TRBV24-1 to TRBJ2-1; a weak D match, TRBD2 (6 bases). CDR1 is KGHDR and CDR2 is SFDVKD in the germline V gene. CDR3 length: 14 residues. V was clipped by 4 bases and J by 9 bases, with 15 bases between them.